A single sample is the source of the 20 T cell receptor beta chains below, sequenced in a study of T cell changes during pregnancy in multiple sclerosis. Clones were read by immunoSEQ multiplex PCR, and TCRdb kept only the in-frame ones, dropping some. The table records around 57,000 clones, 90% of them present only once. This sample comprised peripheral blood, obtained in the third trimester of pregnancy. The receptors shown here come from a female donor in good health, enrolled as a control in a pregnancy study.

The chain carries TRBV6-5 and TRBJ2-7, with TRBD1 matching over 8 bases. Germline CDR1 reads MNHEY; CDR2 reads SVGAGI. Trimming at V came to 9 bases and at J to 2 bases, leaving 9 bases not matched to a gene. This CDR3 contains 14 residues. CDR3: CASGAGQVPYEQYF. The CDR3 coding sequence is TGTGCCAGTGGCGCGGGACAGGTCCCCTACGAGCAGTACTTC.

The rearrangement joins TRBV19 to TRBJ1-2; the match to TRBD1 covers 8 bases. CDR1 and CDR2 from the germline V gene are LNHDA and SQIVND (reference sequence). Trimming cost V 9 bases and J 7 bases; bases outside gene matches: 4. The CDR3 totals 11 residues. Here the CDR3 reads CASGQGFGYTF. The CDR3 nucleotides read TGTGCCAGCGGACAGGGCTTTGGCTACACCTTC.

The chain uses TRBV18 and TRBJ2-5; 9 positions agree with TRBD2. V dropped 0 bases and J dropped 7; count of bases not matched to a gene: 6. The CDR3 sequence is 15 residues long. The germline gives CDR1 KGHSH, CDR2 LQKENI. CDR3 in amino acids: CASSPPAGGLGTQYF. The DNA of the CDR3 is TGTGCCAGCTCACCACCGGCGGGAGGGCTCGGGACCCAGTACTTC.

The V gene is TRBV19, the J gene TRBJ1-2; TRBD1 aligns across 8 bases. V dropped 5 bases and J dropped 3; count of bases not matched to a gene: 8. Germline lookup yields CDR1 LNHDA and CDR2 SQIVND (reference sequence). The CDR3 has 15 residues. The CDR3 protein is CASSAQGAQDYGYTF. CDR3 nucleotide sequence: TGTGCCAGTAGTGCCCAGGGGGCCCAGGACTATGGCTACACCTTC. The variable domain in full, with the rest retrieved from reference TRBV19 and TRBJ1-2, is DGGITQSPKYLFRKEGQNVTLSCEQNLNHDAMYWYRQDPGQGLRLIYYSQIVNDFQKGDIAEGYSVSREKKESFPLTVTSAQKNPTAFYLCASSAQGAQDYGYTFGSGTRLTVV.

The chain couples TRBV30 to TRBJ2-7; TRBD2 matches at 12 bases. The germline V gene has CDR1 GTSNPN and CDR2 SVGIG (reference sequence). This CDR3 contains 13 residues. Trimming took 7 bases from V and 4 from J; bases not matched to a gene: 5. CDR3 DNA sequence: TGTGCCTCCACTAGCGGGGGGCCTTACGAGCAGTACTTC. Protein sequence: CASTSGGPYEQYF.

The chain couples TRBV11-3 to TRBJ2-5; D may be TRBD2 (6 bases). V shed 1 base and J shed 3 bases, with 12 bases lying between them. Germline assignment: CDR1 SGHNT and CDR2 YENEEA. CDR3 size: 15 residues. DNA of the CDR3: TGTGCCAGCAGCTTAGGGGGGGTCGGAGAAGAGACCCAGTACTTC. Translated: CASSLGGVGEETQYF. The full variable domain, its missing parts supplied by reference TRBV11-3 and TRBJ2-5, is EAGVVQSPRYKIIEKKQPVAFWCNPISGHNTLYWYLQNLGQGPELLIRYENEEAVDDSQLPKDRFSAERLKGVDSTLKIQPAELGDSAVYLCASSLGGVGEETQYFGPGTRLLVL.

CDR3 amino acids: CASSPQAGGQAFF. The CDR3 nucleotides read TGTGCCAGCAGCCCCCAAGCCGGGGGGCAGGCTTTCTTT. The gene calls are TRBV7-9 and TRBJ1-1; maybe TRBD1 (6 bases). V dropped 5 bases and J dropped 11 bases, with 18 bases sitting between them. This CDR3 contains 13 residues. The germline V gene encodes CDR1 SEHNR and CDR2 FQNEAQ (reference sequence). Supplemented by reference TRBV7-9 and TRBJ1-1, the full variable domain reads DTGVSQNPRHKITKRGQNVTFRCDPISEHNRLYWYRQTLGQGPEFLTYFQNEAQLEKSRLLSDRFSAERPKGSFSTLEIQRTEQGDSAMYLCASSPQAGGQAFFGQGTRLTVV.

The chain's CDR3 is CASSIRTGATGELFF. CDR3 in DNA: TGTGCCAGTAGTATCCGGACGGGAGCCACCGGGGAGCTGTTTTTT. The chain is built from TRBV19 and TRBJ2-2; tentatively, D is TRBD2 (6 bases). Trimming pared 3 bases from V and 4 bases from J, leaving 12 bases between. Germline-derived CDR1 and CDR2 are LNHDA and SQIVND (reference sequence). The CDR3 length is 15 residues.

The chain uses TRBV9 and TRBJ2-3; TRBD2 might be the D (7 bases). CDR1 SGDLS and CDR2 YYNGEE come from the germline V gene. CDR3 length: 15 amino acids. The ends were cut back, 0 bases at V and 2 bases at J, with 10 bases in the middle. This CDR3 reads CASSVVGGLTDTQYF. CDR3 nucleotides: TGTGCCAGCAGCGTAGTCGGGGGGCTCACAGATACGCAGTATTTT.

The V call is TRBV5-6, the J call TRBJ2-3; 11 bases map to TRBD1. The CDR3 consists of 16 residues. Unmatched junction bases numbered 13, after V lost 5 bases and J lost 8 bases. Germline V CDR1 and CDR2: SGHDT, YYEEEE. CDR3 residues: CASRPPGTGGFSTQYF. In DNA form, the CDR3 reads TGTGCCAGCAGGCCCCCCGGGACAGGGGGGTTCAGTACGCAGTATTTT.

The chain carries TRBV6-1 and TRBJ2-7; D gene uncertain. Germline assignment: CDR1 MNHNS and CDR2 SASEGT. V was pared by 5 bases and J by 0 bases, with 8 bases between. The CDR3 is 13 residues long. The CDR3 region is CASSPIPSYEQYF. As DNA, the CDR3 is TGTGCCAGCAGTCCTATCCCCTCCTACGAGCAGTACTTC.

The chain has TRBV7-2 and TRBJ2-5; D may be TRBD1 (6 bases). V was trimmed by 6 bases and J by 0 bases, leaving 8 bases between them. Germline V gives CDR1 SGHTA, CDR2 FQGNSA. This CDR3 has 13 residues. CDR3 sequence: CASSRDNQETQYF. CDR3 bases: TGTGCCAGCAGTCGGGACAACCAAGAGACCCAGTACTTC. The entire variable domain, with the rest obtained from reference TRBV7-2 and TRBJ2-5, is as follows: GAGVSQSPSNKVTEKGKDVELRCDPISGHTALYWYRQSLGQGLEFLIYFQGNSAPDKSGLPSDRFSAERTGGSVSTLTIQRTQQEDSAVYLCASSRDNQETQYFGPGTRLLVL.

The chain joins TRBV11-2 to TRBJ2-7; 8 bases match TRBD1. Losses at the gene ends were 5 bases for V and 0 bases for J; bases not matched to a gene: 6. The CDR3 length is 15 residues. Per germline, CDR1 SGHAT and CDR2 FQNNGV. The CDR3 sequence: CASSKYRGFSYEQYF. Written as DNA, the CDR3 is TGTGCCAGCAGCAAATACAGGGGGTTCTCCTACGAGCAGTACTTC.

DNA for the CDR3: TGTGCCAGCAGTGACTCGAACTCCAGGACTGATGAGCAGTTCTTC. It codes for CASSDSNSRTDEQFF. The rearrangement uses TRBV6-4 and TRBJ2-1; possible D gene TRBD2, 5 bases. Germline V gene sequence: CDR1 MRHNA, CDR2 SNTAGT. V was cut by 0 bases and J by 8 bases, with 14 bases left in between. The CDR3 covers 15 residues.

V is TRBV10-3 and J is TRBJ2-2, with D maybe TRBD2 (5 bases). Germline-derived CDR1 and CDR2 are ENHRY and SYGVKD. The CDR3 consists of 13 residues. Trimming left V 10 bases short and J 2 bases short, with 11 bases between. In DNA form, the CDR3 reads TGTGCCACGAGGGCCTTAAACACCGGGGAGCTGTTTTTT. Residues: CATRALNTGELFF.

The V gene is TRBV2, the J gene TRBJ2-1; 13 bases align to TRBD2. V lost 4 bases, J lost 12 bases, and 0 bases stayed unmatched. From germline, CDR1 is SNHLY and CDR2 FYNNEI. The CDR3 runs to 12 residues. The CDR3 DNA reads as TGTGCCAGCAGTGGACTAGCGGGGGGGCAGTTCTTC. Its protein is CASSGLAGGQFF.

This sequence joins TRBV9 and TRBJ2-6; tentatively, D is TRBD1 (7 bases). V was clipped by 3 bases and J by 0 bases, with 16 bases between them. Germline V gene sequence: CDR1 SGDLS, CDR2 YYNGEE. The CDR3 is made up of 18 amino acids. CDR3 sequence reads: CASSERQGGGSGANVLTF. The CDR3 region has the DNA TGTGCCAGCAGCGAGAGACAGGGAGGAGGCTCTGGGGCCAACGTCCTGACTTTC.

This CDR3 reads CASGSGEKLFF. As DNA, the CDR3 is TGTGCCAGCGGGTCCGGGGAAAAACTGTTTTTT. This chain joins TRBV2 and TRBJ1-4; D is ambiguous. CDR1 and CDR2 (germline): SNHLY, FYNNEI. The V end was cut by 8 bases, the J end by 8 bases, with 9 bases between. The CDR3 has 11 residues. Filled out from reference TRBV2 and TRBJ1-4, the complete variable domain reads EPEVTQTPSHQVTQMGQEVILRCVPISNHLYFYWYRQILGQKVEFLVSFYNNEISEKSEIFDDQFSVERPDGSNFTLKIRSTKLEDSAMYFCASGSGEKLFFGSGTQLSVL.

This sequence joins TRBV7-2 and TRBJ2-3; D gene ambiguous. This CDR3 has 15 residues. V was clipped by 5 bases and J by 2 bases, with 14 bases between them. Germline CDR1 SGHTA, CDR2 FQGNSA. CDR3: CASSPRGGDTDTQYF. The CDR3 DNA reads TGTGCCAGCAGCCCGAGAGGCGGAGACACAGATACGCAGTATTTT.

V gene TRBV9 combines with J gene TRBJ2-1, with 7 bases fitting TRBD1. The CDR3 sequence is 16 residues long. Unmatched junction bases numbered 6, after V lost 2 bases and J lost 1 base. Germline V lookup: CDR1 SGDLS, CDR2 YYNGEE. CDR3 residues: CASSVGQLLSYNEQFF. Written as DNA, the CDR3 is TGTGCCAGCAGCGTGGGACAGCTTCTTTCCTACAATGAGCAGTTCTTC.